Each of the 27 T cell receptor beta chains below was sequenced from the same sample in a study of a mutant IDH1 vaccine in newly diagnosed glioma. No antigen has been assigned to these receptors. Clones were sequenced by immunoSEQ multiplex PCR, and TCRdb holds only the in-frame ones, with some missing. The sample lists 50,000 to 65,000 clones; 75% to 90% were seen once. Time point defined: week 47, end of study. With topical imiquimod, each dose of the vaccine consisted of 300 ug of mutant IDH1 20-mer peptide. This material consisted of PBMCs, taken from a glioma patient whose treatment included an IDH1 peptide vaccine. The source is a woman aged 45-65 years with glioma.

The rearrangement joins TRBV5-6 to TRBJ1-2; no firm D call. V lost 3 bases and J lost 3, with 9 bases in between. The CDR3 spans 13 residues. Germline V gene data show CDR1 as SGHDT and CDR2 as YYEEEE. The CDR3 region is CASSYDGHYGYTF. The CDR3 bases are TGTGCCAGCAGCTACGACGGCCACTATGGCTACACCTTC.

The V gene is TRBV5-1, the J gene TRBJ1-6; 8 positions agree with TRBD1. The CDR3 totals 14 residues. The junction had 4 bases not matched to a gene; V was cut back by 4 bases and J by 7 bases. In germline, CDR1 is SGHRS, CDR2 YFSETQ. DNA for the CDR3: TGCGCCAGCAGCCGGACAGGGTCGAATTCACCCCTCCACTTT. Translation gives CASSRTGSNSPLHF.

This clone has only a few counts. This chain links TRBV29-1 with TRBJ2-5, with 9 bases fitting TRBD1. Germline trimming cut 6 bases from V and 5 bases from J; bases unmatched to any gene: 10. Per the germline V gene, CDR1 is SQVTM and CDR2 is ANQGSEA. The CDR3 extends over 14 amino acids. The DNA of the CDR3 is TGCAGCGTCGCCCCCGGGACAGGGCCCGAGACCCAGTACTTC. This codes for CSVAPGTGPETQYF.

The V call is TRBV21-1, the J call TRBJ2-7; the DNA was not compared with TRBD2, the D call given in the table. TRBV21-1 is designated a pseudogene. The length of the CDR3 is 16 residues. Here the CDR3 DNA reads TGTGCCAGCAGCAAAGAGAGCGGGGGCGCCTCCTACGAGCAGTACTTC. Translation: CASSKESGGASYEQYF.

The chain combines TRBV2 with TRBJ1-1; D unclear. CDR1 is SNHLY, CDR2 FYNNEI, per germline. The V gene lost 4 bases and the J gene lost 1 base, with 10 bases spanning the gap. The CDR3 spans 14 residues. The CDR3 DNA reads as TGTGCCAGCAGTGCTACCAATCGGAACACTGAAGCTTTCTTT. This gives the protein CASSATNRNTEAFF.

This chain links TRBV19 with TRBJ1-2; D is possibly TRBD1 (6 bases). Trimming left V 6 bases short and J 8 bases short, with 13 bases between. The V gene's germline CDR1 is LNHDA and CDR2 SQIVND (reference sequence). The CDR3 sequence is 12 residues long. The CDR3 is CASSGQYGGYTF. The DNA for the CDR3 is TGTGCCAGTAGCGGACAGTACGGGGGCTACACCTTC.

The chain links TRBV4-2 to TRBJ1-5, with D unclear. The V end lost 0 bases, the J end lost 2 bases, and 8 bases lay between the germline ends. Germline V CDR1 and CDR2: LGHNA, YNFKEQ. This CDR3 region has 15 residues. The CDR3 protein is CASSQDRFGNQPQHF. DNA of the CDR3: TGTGCCAGCAGCCAAGACCGTTTCGGCAATCAGCCCCAGCATTTT.

The rearrangement uses TRBV14 and TRBJ2-3; no clear D. CDR3 length equals 13 residues. Trimming took 4 bases from V and 0 from J, leaving 5 bases between them. Germline values: CDR1 SGHDN, CDR2 FVKESK. CDR3 loop: CASSPISTDTQYF. The CDR3 bases are TGTGCCAGCAGCCCAATAAGCACAGATACGCAGTATTTT.

CDR3 residues: CASSEPLGEQYF. In nucleotides, the CDR3 is TGTGCCAGCAGTGAACCTTTGGGAGAGCAGTACTTC. V gene TRBV6-1 combines with J gene TRBJ2-7; D is undetermined. The length of the CDR3 is 12 residues. CDR1 and CDR2 (germline): MNHNS, SASEGT. V gave up 2 bases and J gave up 7 bases, with 9 bases separating them.

The genes are TRBV5-1 and TRBJ2-7; no clear D. Trimming took off 5 bases at V and 4 bases at J, with 7 bases between the two ends. Germline values: CDR1 SGHRS, CDR2 YFSETQ. The CDR3 contains 11 residues. The CDR3 loop reads CASRQSYEQYF. As DNA, the CDR3 is TGCGCCAGCAGACAGAGTTACGAGCAGTACTTC. The complete variable domain, with remaining parts taken from reference TRBV5-1 and TRBJ2-7, reads KAGVTQTPRYLIKTRGQQVTLSCSPISGHRSVSWYQQTPGQGLQFLFEYFSETQRNKGNFPGRFSGRQFSNSRSEMNVSTLELGDSALYLCASRQSYEQYFGPGTRLTVT.

The chain's CDR3 is CASSPGVPYEQYF. As DNA, the CDR3 is TGTGCCAGCTCACCAGGGGTCCCCTACGAGCAGTACTTC. The rearrangement links TRBV18 to TRBJ2-7, with unresolved D. Germline CDR1 KGHSH, CDR2 LQKENI. V was trimmed by 2 bases and J by 2 bases, leaving 7 bases between them. The CDR3 is 13 residues long.

The chain carries TRBV28 and TRBJ2-1, with 8 bases lining up with TRBD1. The germline V gene encodes CDR1 MDHEN and CDR2 SYDVKM. This CDR3 is 17 amino acids long. After removal of 5 bases from V and 3 bases from J, the junction contained 12 bases not matched to a gene. CDR3 in DNA: TGTGCCAGCAGTCTCCCTCAACAGGGGGGTAACTACAATGAGCAGTTCTTC. Translating gives CASSLPQQGGNYNEQFF.

The CDR3 loop reads CASSSGFGLFF. The CDR3 region has the DNA TGTGCCAGCAGCTCAGGGTTTGGACTGTTTTTT. This chain joins TRBV6-5 and TRBJ1-4; a possible D gene is TRBD1 (5 bases). The CDR3 runs to 11 residues. Germline assignment: CDR1 MNHEY and CDR2 SVGAGI. V lost 6 bases to trimming and J lost 13 bases, with 12 bases between them.

The chain recombines TRBV7-8 with TRBJ1-1; 12 nucleotides line up with TRBD1. V gave up 4 bases and J gave up 8 bases; unmatched junction bases: 2. Germline V gives CDR1 SGHVS, CDR2 FQNEAQ. The CDR3 length is 13 residues. DNA for the CDR3: TGTGCCAGCAGCTACGGGACAGGGGGCGAAGCTTTCTTT. This codes for CASSYGTGGEAFF.

The chain carries TRBV29-1 and TRBJ2-3; D may be TRBD2 (5 bases). This CDR3 has 12 amino acids. The germline V and J ends were trimmed by 4 bases and 4 bases, with 9 bases remaining between them. In germline, CDR1 is SQVTM, CDR2 ANQGSEA. CDR3: CSVAEGSDTQYF. In nucleotides, the CDR3 is TGCAGCGTTGCCGAGGGTTCAGATACGCAGTATTTT.

V and J are TRBV9 and TRBJ1-1, with D tentatively TRBD1 (5 bases). The ends were cut back, 0 bases at V and 1 base at J, with 10 bases in the middle. This CDR3 spans 15 amino acids. Germline CDR1 is SGDLS and CDR2 is YYNGEE. The CDR3 sequence is CASSVEGHPNTEAFF. CDR3 DNA: TGTGCCAGCAGCGTAGAAGGACACCCGAACACTGAAGCTTTCTTT.

This chain connects TRBV30 to TRBJ1-6; D might be TRBD1 (6 bases). The CDR3 spans 15 residues. The germline gives CDR1 GTSNPN, CDR2 SVGIG (reference sequence). V lost 3 bases and J lost 7, with 16 bases in between. In DNA, the CDR3 is TGTGCCTGGAGCCCGGACGGGGGGCCCAATTCACCCCTCCACTTT. Translating it yields CAWSPDGGPNSPLHF. Complete variable domain (other parts from reference TRBV30 and TRBJ1-6): SQTIHQWPATLVQPVGSPLSLECTVEGTSNPNLYWYRQAAGRGLQLLFYSVGIGQISSEVPQNLSASRPQDRQFILSSKKLLLSDSGFYLCAWSPDGGPNSPLHFGNGTRLTVT.

The V call is TRBV5-1, the J call TRBJ2-3; 9 bases are a match to TRBD2. CDR1 and CDR2 from the germline V gene are SGHRS and YFSETQ. V lost 0 bases to trimming and J lost 3 bases; unmatched junction nucleotides: 8. The CDR3 is 17 amino acids. This chain's CDR3 is CASSLAGTSGPTDTQYF. For the CDR3, the DNA is TGCGCCAGCAGCTTGGCCGGTACTAGCGGGCCGACAGATACGCAGTATTTT.

The V call is TRBV29-1, the J call TRBJ1-1, with D unresolved. CDR1 SQVTM and CDR2 ANQGSEA come from the germline V gene. There are 13 residues in the CDR3. Trimming removed 7 bases at V and 1 base at J, with 13 bases between. The CDR3 region is CSGGRWGNTEAFF. DNA for the CDR3: TGCAGCGGAGGGCGATGGGGGAACACTGAAGCTTTCTTT. Combining the CDR3 with reference TRBV29-1 and TRBJ1-1 gives the whole variable domain SAVISQKPSRDICQRGTSLTIQCQVDSQVTMMFWYRQQPGQSLTLIATANQGSEATYESGFVIDKFPISRPNLTFSTLTVSNMSPEDSSIYLCSGGRWGNTEAFFGQGTRLTVV.

The chain has TRBV9 and TRBJ2-7, with D possibly TRBD2 on 6 matching bases. Per germline, CDR1 SGDLS and CDR2 YYNGEE. Trimming stripped 0 bases from V and 5 bases from J, with 15 bases between. The CDR3 loop spans 15 amino acids. CDR3 nucleotides: TGTGCCAGCAGCGTAGAGGGCGGTACGGGGGACGAGCAGTACTTC. Encoded protein: CASSVEGGTGDEQYF.

The rearrangement links TRBV9 to TRBJ1-6; TRBD1 agrees at 8 bases. V was clipped by 4 bases and J by 10 bases; unmatched bases: 7. This CDR3 is 14 amino acids long. From germline, CDR1 is SGDLS and CDR2 YYNGEE. CDR3 nucleotide sequence: TGTGCCAGCAGCCCGGACAGGGTTCTCTCACCCCTCCACTTT. Its protein is CASSPDRVLSPLHF. The whole variable domain, remainder taken from reference TRBV9 and TRBJ1-6, is DSGVTQTPKHLITATGQRVTLRCSPRSGDLSVYWYQQSLDQGLQFLIQYYNGEERAKGNILERFSAQQFPDLHSELNLSSLELGDSALYFCASSPDRVLSPLHFGNGTRLTVT.

The chain is built from TRBV5-1 and TRBJ2-2; 11 bases fit TRBD2. The junction had 9 bases not matched to a gene; V was cut back by 4 bases and J by 10 bases. The CDR3 is 15 amino acids. Germline V gene lookup returns CDR1 SGHRS and CDR2 YFSETQ. The DNA for the CDR3 is TGCGCCAGCAGCACTTATGCGGGACTAGCGGCGGAGCTGTTTTTT. The encoded protein is CASSTYAGLAAELFF.

DNA of the CDR3: TGTGCCATCAGTGAGATAAGCAGTAACTATGGCTACACCTTC. Its protein is CAISEISSNYGYTF. This sequence joins TRBV10-3 and TRBJ1-2; D remains unclear. The CDR3 totals 14 residues. Trimming took 2 bases from V and 1 from J, leaving 8 bases between them. Per the germline V gene, CDR1 is ENHRY and CDR2 is SYGVKD.

V gene TRBV19 combines with J gene TRBJ1-4; D perhaps matches TRBD1 (6 bases). The germline V gene has CDR1 LNHDA and CDR2 SQIVND (reference sequence). CDR3 length equals 13 residues. The V and J ends lost 11 bases and 6 bases respectively, with 16 bases between them. The CDR3 DNA sequence: TGTGCCGTATCGCAGGGGATGTATGAAAAACTGTTTTTT. It is translated as CAVSQGMYEKLFF.

The gene calls are TRBV5-4 and TRBJ1-2; D is uncertain. The CDR3 is made up of 14 amino acids. Trimming removed 6 bases at V and 1 base at J, with 13 bases between. CDR1 and CDR2 (germline): SGHNT, YYREEE (reference sequence). CDR3 DNA: TGTGCCAGCAATTACGGTGGGGTTAACTATGGCTACACCTTC. This codes for CASNYGGVNYGYTF. Supplemented by reference TRBV5-4 and TRBJ1-2, the full variable domain reads ETGVTQSPTHLIKTRGQQVTLRCSSQSGHNTVSWYQQALGQGPQFIFQYYREEENGRGNFPPRFSGLQFPNYSSELNVNALELDDSALYLCASNYGGVNYGYTFGSGTRLTVV.

To note about this clone: Other DNA sequences of this sample code for an identical CDR3. The V call is TRBV6-5, the J call TRBJ1-2; weak D call: TRBD1 (5 bases). Looked up from germline, CDR1 is MNHEY and CDR2 is SVGAGI. The ends were cut back, 2 bases at V and 3 bases at J, with 10 bases in the middle. There are 14 residues in the CDR3. CDR3 DNA: TGTGCCAGCAGTTACGGGGGGGTTGACTATGGCTACACCTTC. Protein: CASSYGGVDYGYTF.

V is TRBV9 and J is TRBJ1-4; D perhaps matches TRBD1 (5 bases). Per germline, CDR1 SGDLS and CDR2 YYNGEE. V lost 0 bases and J lost 0, with 6 bases in between. This CDR3 comprises 15 residues. CDR3 protein: CASSVGGTTNEKLFF. The CDR3 coding sequence is TGTGCCAGCAGCGTAGGGGGCACAACTAATGAAAAACTGTTTTTT. The whole variable domain, filled in from reference TRBV9 and TRBJ1-4, reads DSGVTQTPKHLITATGQRVTLRCSPRSGDLSVYWYQQSLDQGLQFLIQYYNGEERAKGNILERFSAQQFPDLHSELNLSSLELGDSALYFCASSVGGTTNEKLFFGSGTQLSVL.